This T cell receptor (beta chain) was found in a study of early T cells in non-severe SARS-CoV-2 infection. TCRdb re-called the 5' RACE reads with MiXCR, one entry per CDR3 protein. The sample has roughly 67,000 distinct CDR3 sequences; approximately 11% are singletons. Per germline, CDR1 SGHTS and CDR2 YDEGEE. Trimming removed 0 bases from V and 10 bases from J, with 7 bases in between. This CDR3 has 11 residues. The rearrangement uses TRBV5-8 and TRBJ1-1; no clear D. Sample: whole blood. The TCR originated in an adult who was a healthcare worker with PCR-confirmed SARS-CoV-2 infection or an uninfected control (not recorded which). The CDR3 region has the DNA TGTGCCAGCAGCTTGGAATGGCGAGCTTTCTTT. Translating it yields CASSLEWRAFF.